The rows below give T cell receptor beta chains drawn from one sample of a study of shared clonotypes between healthy human individuals. Clones were sequenced by immunoSEQ multiplex PCR, and TCRdb holds only the in-frame ones, with some missing. The data contain approximately 2.1 million clones, 90% to 95% of them singletons. Source material: naive CD4+ T cells from PBMCs. The receptors stem from a man younger than 35 in good health. Some clones in this sample may be carry-over from other donors' samples. CDR3s include the opening cysteine and the closing phenylalanine or tryptophan. The D gene is left open where the match is weak. Expanded clones are given a class, and other clones once, few, many or no size at all.

V gene,J gene,clone size,D gene,CDR3 DNA,CDR3 protein
TRBV6-4,TRBJ2-1,.,TRBD2,TGTGCCAGCATGAGGGACTGGACTAGCGGGTACAATGAGCAGTTCTTC,CASMRDWTSGYNEQFF
TRBV5-6,TRBJ2-7,.,TRBD1,TGTGCCAGCAGCTTGGGGACAGGACTGTACGAGCAGTACTTC,CASSLGTGLYEQYF
TRBV7-8,TRBJ2-2,.,.,TGTGCCAGCAGCTTAGGTGGGTGCGACGATGGGGGGCTGTTTTTT,CASSLGGCDDGGLFF
TRBV7-8,TRBJ1-2,.,.,TGTGCCAGCAGCGCTCGACGGACAAGGGGCTATGGCTACACCTTC,CASSARRTRGYGYTF
TRBV7-2,TRBJ2-7,once,TRBD2,TGTGCCAGCAGCTCACTAGCGGGGGGCTCCTACGAGCAGTACTTC,CASSSLAGGSYEQYF
TRBV7-9,TRBJ2-2,.,TRBD2,TGTGCCAGCAGCCCCTTGGGAGGGGCCGGGGAGCTGTTTTTT,CASSPLGGAGELFF
TRBV19,TRBJ2-5,.,.,TGTGCCAGTAGTATGGGGGCCAGCGCGTACCAAGAGACCCAGTACTTC,CASSMGASAYQETQYF
TRBV5-1,TRBJ2-3,.,.,TGCGCCAGCAGCTTAGGAACGGCTTCAAAACGGGATACGCAGTATTTT,CASSLGTASKRDTQYF
TRBV6-5,TRBJ1-5,.,.,TGTGCCAGCAGTTACTCGGGCAGGGGCCTCAATCAGCCCCAGCATTTT,CASSYSGRGLNQPQHF
TRBV7-9,TRBJ1-1,.,.,TGTGCCAGCAGCTTAGCTAGTGACAGTGAAGCTTTCTTT,CASSLASDSEAFF
TRBV5-1,TRBJ2-5,.,TRBD2,TGCGCCAGCAGACTAGCGGGAATGGAGACCCAGTACTTC,CASRLAGMETQYF
TRBV6-5,TRBJ1-2,.,.,TGTGCCAGCAGTCCGACGGACCTTAGGATCTATGGCTACACCTTC,CASSPTDLRIYGYTF
TRBV7-9,TRBJ2-7,.,.,TGTGCCAGCAGCTTAATGCAGGGCTACGAGCAGTACTTC,CASSLMQGYEQYF
TRBV5-1,TRBJ2-1,.,.,TGCGCCAGCAGCTTGGTACAGGGCATCTACAATGAGCAGTTCTTC,CASSLVQGIYNEQFF
TRBV11-2,TRBJ2-3,once,TRBD2,TGTGCCAGCAGCCCAACGGGACTAGCGGGAAGTTATTACACAGATACGCAGTATTTT,CASSPTGLAGSYYTDTQYF
TRBV7-2,TRBJ1-1,.,.,TGTGCCAGCAGCTTAGGCAGGAGTGGGGGTCCAATGAACACTGAAGCTTTCTTT,CASSLGRSGGPMNTEAFF
TRBV5-1,TRBJ1-1,.,TRBD1,TGCGCCAGCAGCTTGGTGTCTTCGGGACAGGGAGAAGCTTTCTTT,CASSLVSSGQGEAFF
TRBV5-1,TRBJ2-2,.,.,TGCGCCAGCAGATACCTAGCAGACACCGGGGAGCTGTTTTTT,CASRYLADTGELFF
TRBV19,TRBJ2-2,.,.,TGTGCCAGTAGTATGGGGAACAGGAGAGCCGGGGAGCTGCTTTTT,CASSMGNRRAGELLF
TRBV5-1,TRBJ2-1,.,TRBD1,TGCGCCAGCAGCTTGAGGGGACAGGGAAAAGGTGAGCAGTTCTTC,CASSLRGQGKGEQFF
TRBV19,TRBJ1-2,.,.,TGTGCCAGTAGTAACCCCGGCCGGACTCTCTATGGCTACACCTTC,CASSNPGRTLYGYTF
TRBV27,TRBJ2-1,.,.,TGTGCCAGCAGTGACAGAATACTAGCCAATGAGCAGTTCTTC,CASSDRILANEQFF
TRBV5-6,TRBJ2-7,.,TRBD2,TGTGCCAGCAGCTTGGTTGGGGGACTAGCGGGGACCTACGAGCAGTACTTC,CASSLVGGLAGTYEQYF